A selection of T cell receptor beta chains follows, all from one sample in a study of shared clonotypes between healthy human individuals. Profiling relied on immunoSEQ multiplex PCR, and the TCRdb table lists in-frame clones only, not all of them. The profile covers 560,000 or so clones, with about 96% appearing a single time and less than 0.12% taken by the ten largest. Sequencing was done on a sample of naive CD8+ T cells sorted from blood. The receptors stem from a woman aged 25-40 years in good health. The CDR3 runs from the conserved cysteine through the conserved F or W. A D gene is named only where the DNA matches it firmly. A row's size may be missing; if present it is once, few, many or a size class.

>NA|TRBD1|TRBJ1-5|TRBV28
TGTGCCAGCAGTCCCTCCTTGACAGGGGGCAATCAGCCCCAGCATTTT
CASSPSLTGGNQPQHF
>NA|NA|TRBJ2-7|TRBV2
TGTGCCAGCAGTGAAGGGTTCCCAGAGCAGTACTTC
CASSEGFPEQYF
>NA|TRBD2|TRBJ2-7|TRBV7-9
TGTGCCAGCAGCATTCTGCGGGAGGGCCTCAACGAGCAGTACTTC
CASSILREGLNEQYF
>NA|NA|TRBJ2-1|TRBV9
TGTGCCAGCAGCGTAGGTGGGGCCAGGTCAGGCGATGAGCAGTTCTTC
CASSVGGARSGDEQFF
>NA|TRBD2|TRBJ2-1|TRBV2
TGTGCCAGCAGTTTGGGGACTAGCGGGCCTTACAATGAGCAGTTCTTC
CASSLGTSGPYNEQFF
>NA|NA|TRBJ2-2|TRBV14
TGTGCCAGCAGCCAGGGCAACACCGGGGAGCTGTTTTTT
CASSQGNTGELFF
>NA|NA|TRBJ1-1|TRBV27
TGTGCCAGCAGTTTCTATGACGGGAACACTGAAGCTTTCTTT
CASSFYDGNTEAFF
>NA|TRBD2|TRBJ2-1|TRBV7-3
TGTGCCAGCAGCCAAGGATTAGGGGAGGGTGAGCAGTTCTTC
CASSQGLGEGEQFF
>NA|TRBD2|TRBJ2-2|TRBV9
TGTGCCAGCAGGGTCGGACTAGCGAACACCGGGGAGCTGTTTTTT
CASRVGLANTGELFF
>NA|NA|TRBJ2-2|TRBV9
TGTGCCAGCAGCGAACCCACCGGGGAGCTGTTTTTT
CASSEPTGELFF
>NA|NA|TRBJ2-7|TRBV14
TGTGCCAGCAGCAAAGGGGGAAACGAGCAGTACTTC
CASSKGGNEQYF
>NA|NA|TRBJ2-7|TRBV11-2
TGTGCCAGCAGCTTAGATCCGCCCTCTTACGAGCAGTACTTC
CASSLDPPSYEQYF
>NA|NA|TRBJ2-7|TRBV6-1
TGTGCCAGCAGTGACGGAGCCTACGAGCAGTACTTC
CASSDGAYEQYF
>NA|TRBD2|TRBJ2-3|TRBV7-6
TGTGCCAGCAGCTTAGAGCGGGGGGGCCCCGTAGATACGCAGTATTTT
CASSLERGGPVDTQYF
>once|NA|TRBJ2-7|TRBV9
TGTGCCAGCAGCCCCGGATCGGAATTACCGGAGGTCGAGCAGTACTTC
CASSPGSELPEVEQYF
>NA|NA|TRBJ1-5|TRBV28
TGTGCCAGCAGTAATCCCTATAGCAATCAGCCCCAGCATTTT
CASSNPYSNQPQHF
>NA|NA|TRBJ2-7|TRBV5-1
TGCGCCAGCACGATAGGAGGAACCTACGAGCAGTACTTC
CASTIGGTYEQYF
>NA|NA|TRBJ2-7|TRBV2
TGTGCCAGCAGTGAACTTCCCGAGCAGTACTTC
CASSELPEQYF
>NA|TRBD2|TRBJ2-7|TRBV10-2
TGCGCCAGCAGTGAGAAACGGCGGGGGGCCTACGAGCAGTACTTC
CASSEKRRGAYEQYF
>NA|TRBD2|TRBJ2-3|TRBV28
TGTGCCAGCAGTTTAGGGCCACTAGCGGAGGGGGCAGATACGCAGTATTTT
CASSLGPLAEGADTQYF
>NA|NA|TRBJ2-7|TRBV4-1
TGCGCCAGCAGCCCCCCACGATACAACGGGCCTTACGAGCAGTACTTC
CASSPPRYNGPYEQYF
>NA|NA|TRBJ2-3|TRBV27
TGTGCCAGCAGCGGGCGGTCTAGCACAGATACGCAGTATTTT
CASSGRSSTDTQYF
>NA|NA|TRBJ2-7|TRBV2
TGTGCCAGCAGGGGACTCCAAAATTCCTACGAGCAGTACTTC
CASRGLQNSYEQYF
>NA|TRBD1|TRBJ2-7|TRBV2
TGTGCCAGCGTAGGACAGGGAGGATCCTACGAGCAGTACTTC
CASVGQGGSYEQYF
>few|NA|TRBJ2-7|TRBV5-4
TGTGCCAGCAGCTTGGACGGAAGCTCCTACGAGCAGTACTTC
CASSLDGSSYEQYF
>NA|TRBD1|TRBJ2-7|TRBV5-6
TGTGCCAGCAGCTTGGCCGACGGACAGGCTGCCTACGAGCAGTACTTC
CASSLADGQAAYEQYF
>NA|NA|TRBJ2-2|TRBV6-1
TGTGCCAGTGACAGCGCGAACACCGGGGAGCTGTTTTTT
CASDSANTGELFF
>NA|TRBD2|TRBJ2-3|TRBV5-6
TGTGCCAGCAGCCCGGGGGGGCTCGGGGCCTACACAGATACGCAGTATTTT
CASSPGGLGAYTDTQYF
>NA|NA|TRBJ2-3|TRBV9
TGTGCCAGCAGCGGAGGAACACAGGGAGATACGCAGTATTTT
CASSGGTQGDTQYF
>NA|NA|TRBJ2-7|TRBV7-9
TGTGCCAGCAGCTTAGGGGGATCGAAAGAGCAGTACTTC
CASSLGGSKEQYF
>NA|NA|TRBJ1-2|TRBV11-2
TGTGCCAGCAGCTTAGGGCTTGGCAGGGCGAATGGCTACACCTTC
CASSLGLGRANGYTF
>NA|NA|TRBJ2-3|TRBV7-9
TGTGCCAGCAGCCCCCGCCAAAGGACAGATACGCAGTATTTT
CASSPRQRTDTQYF
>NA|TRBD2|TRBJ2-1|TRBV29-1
TGCAGCGTTGACACAGCGGGACTCTCCAATGAGCAGTTCTTC
CSVDTAGLSNEQFF
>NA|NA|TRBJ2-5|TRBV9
TGTGCCAGCAGCGTAGAGGGGATCGGTGAGACCCAGTACTTC
CASSVEGIGETQYF
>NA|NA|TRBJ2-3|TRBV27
TGTGCCAGCAGTTCCTGGGGAGATACGCAGTATTTT
CASSSWGDTQYF
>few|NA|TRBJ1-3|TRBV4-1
TGCGCCAGCAGCCAAGATTCATACAGGGGAAACACCATATATTTT
CASSQDSYRGNTIYF
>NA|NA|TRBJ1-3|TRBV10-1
TGCGCCAGCGGGGAACAGGATATCTCTGGAAACACCATATATTTT
CASGEQDISGNTIYF
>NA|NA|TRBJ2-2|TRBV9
TGTGCCAGCAGCGTAGTAACCACCGGGGAGCTGTTTTTT
CASSVVTTGELFF
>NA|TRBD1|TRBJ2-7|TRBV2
TGTGCCAGCAGTGACCGGGACAGGGTCTACGAGCAGTACTTC
CASSDRDRVYEQYF
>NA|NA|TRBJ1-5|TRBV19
TGTGCCAGTACCGCCCCGGGGATCAATCAGCCCCAGCATTTT
CASTAPGINQPQHF
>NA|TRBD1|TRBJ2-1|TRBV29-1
TGCAGCGTTGAAGGTACCACGGGACAGGGAAACGTGAATGAGCAGTTCTTC
CSVEGTTGQGNVNEQFF
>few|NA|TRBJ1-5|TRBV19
TGTGCCAGTAGTATAGTTCCGGGCAATCAGCCCCAGCATTTT
CASSIVPGNQPQHF
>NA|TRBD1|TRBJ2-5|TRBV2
TGTGCCAGCAGTGATATGGGACAGGGTGAGACCCAGTACTTC
CASSDMGQGETQYF
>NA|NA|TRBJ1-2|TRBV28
TGTGCCAGCAGTTCTCCCCGGGACACCTATAACTATGGCTACACCTTC
CASSSPRDTYNYGYTF
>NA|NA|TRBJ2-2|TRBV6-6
TGTGCCAGCAGGACAGGCGGGGAGCTGTTTTTT
CASRTGGELFF
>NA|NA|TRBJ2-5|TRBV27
TGTGCCAGCCGGGGGACGTTGGTCCAAGAGACCCAGTACTTC
CASRGTLVQETQYF
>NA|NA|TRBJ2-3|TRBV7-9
TGTGCCAGCAGCCCCGAGAGTCCGGGAGATACGCAGTATTTT
CASSPESPGDTQYF
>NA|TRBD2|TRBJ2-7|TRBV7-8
TGTGCCAGCAGCTCCCCAGCGGGAGGGGTGGCCGAGCAGTACTTC
CASSSPAGGVAEQYF
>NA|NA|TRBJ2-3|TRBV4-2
TGTGCCAGCAGCCCCTCGCTGAGCGGGCCCTCGGATACGCAGTATTTT
CASSPSLSGPSDTQYF
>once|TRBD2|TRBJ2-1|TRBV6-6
TGTGCCAGCAAGCTAGCGGGAGGGCCCGATGAGCAGTTCTTC
CASKLAGGPDEQFF
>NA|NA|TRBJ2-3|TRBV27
TGTGCCAGCAGTTTGGCCCCTTACACAGATACGCAGTATTTT
CASSLAPYTDTQYF
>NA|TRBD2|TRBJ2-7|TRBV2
TGTGCCAGCACCCCAGGACTAGCGGGAGTTGCGTACGAGCAGTACTTC
CASTPGLAGVAYEQYF
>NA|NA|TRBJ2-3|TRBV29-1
TGCAGCGTAGTCACGTTCCCTGATACGCAGTATTTT
CSVVTFPDTQYF